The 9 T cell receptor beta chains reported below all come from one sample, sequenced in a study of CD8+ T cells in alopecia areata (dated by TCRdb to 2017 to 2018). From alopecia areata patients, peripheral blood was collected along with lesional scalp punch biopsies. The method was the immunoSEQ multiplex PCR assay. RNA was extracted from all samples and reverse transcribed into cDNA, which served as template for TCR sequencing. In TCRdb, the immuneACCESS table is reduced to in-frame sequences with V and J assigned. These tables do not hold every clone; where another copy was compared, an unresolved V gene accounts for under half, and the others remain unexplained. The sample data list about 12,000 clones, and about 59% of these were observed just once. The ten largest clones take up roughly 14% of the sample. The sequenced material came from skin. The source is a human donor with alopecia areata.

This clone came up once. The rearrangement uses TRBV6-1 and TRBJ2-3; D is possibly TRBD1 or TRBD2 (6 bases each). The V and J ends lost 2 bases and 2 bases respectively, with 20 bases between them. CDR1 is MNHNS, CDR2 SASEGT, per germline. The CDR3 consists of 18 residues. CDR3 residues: CASSEKGGIHIDTDTQYF. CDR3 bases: TGTGCCAGCAGTGAAAAGGGGGGTATCCACATCGACACAGATACGCAGTATTTT.

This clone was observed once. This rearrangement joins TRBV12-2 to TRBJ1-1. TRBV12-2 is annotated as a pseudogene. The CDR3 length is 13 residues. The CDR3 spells CASRLEVNTEAFF. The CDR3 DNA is TGTGCAAGTCGCTTAGAGGTGAACACTGAAGCTTTCTTT.

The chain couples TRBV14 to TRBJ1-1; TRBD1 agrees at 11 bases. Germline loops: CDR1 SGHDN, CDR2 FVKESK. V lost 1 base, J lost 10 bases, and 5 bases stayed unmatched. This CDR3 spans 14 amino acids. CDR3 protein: CASSQVGGQGGAFF. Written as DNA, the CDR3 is TGTGCCAGCAGCCAAGTGGGGGGACAGGGGGGAGCTTTCTTT.

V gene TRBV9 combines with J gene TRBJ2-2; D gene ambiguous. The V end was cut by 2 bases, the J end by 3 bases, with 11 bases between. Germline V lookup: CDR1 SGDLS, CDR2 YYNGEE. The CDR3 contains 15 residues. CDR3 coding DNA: TGTGCCAGCAGCGTCTCCTCTGGATACACCGGGGAGCTGTTTTTT. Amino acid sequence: CASSVSSGYTGELFF.

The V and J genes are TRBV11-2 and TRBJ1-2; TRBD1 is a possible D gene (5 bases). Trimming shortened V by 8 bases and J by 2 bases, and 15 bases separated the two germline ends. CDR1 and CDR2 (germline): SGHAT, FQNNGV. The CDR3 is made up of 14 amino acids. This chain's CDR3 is CASGQGGLNYGYTF. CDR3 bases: TGTGCCAGCGGCCAGGGAGGGCTGAACTATGGCTACACCTTC. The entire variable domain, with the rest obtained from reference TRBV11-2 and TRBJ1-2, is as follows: EAGVAQSPRYKIIEKRQSVAFWCNPISGHATLYWYQQILGQGPKLLIQFQNNGVVDDSQLPKDRFSAERLKGVDSTLKIQPAKLEDSAVYLCASGQGGLNYGYTFGSGTRLTVV.

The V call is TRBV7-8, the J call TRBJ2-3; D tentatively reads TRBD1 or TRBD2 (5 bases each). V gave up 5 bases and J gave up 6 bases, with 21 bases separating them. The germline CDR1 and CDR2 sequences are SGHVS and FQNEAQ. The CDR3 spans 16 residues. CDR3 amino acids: CASSGTRGLEFDTQYF. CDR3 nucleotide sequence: TGTGCCAGCAGCGGGACCAGAGGACTGGAGTTTGATACGCAGTATTTT.

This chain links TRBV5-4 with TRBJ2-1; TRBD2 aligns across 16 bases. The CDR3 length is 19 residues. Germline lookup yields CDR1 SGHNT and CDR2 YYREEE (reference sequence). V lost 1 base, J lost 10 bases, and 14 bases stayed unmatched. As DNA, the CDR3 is TGTGCCAGCAGCTTGAATCCCTTGGGGACTAGCGGGAGGGCGAGGGAGCAGTTCTTC. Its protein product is CASSLNPLGTSGRAREQFF. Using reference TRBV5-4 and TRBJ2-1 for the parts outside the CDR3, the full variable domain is ETGVTQSPTHLIKTRGQQVTLRCSSQSGHNTVSWYQQALGQGPQFIFQYYREEENGRGNFPPRFSGLQFPNYSSELNVNALELDDSALYLCASSLNPLGTSGRAREQFFGPGTRLTVL.

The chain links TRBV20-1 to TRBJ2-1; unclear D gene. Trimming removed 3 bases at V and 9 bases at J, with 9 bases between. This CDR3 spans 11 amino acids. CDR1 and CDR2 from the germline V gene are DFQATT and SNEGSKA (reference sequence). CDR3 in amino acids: CSARSVGEQFF. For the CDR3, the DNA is TGCAGTGCTAGGTCGGTGGGTGAGCAGTTCTTC.

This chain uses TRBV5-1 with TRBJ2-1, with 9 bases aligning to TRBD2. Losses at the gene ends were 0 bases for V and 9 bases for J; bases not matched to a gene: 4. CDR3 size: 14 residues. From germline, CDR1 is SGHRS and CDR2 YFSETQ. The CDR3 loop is CASSLGAGGGEQFF. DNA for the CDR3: TGCGCCAGCAGCTTGGGAGCGGGAGGCGGTGAGCAGTTCTTC.